This TCR beta chain was captured in a study of OX40 agonist ivuxolimab in advanced cancers. V dropped 3 bases and J dropped 7; count of bases not matched to a gene: 8. CDR1 is MNHNS, CDR2 SASEGT, per germline. The CDR3 is 14 residues long. Overall study results and limits: Clonal expansion in partial responders at 0.1-3.0 mg/kg ranked among the lowest.

Sequencing used immunoSEQ multiplex PCR; TCRdb keeps in-frame clones, though not all of them. The data contain fewer than 90,000 clones, under 95% of them singletons. Concerning this clone itself: Its antigen is not known.

The sequence derives from an adult with an advanced solid tumor such as melanoma, head and neck, liver or kidney cancer. The gene calls are TRBV6-1 and TRBJ1-2; 7 bases fit TRBD1. This specimen consisted of CD4+ or CD8+ T cells sorted from blood, obtained in a trial of the OX40 agonist ivuxolimab. For the CDR3, the DNA is TGTGCCAGCAGTGATTTAGGGGGCTTCTCTGGCTACACCTTC. It translates to CASSDLGGFSGYTF.